The T cell receptor (beta chain) under discussion was sequenced for a study of PD-1 blockade in classical Hodgkin lymphoma (dated by TCRdb to the early 2020s). With regard to the full study: Nivolumab dosing was 3 mg/kg intravenously every 2 weeks, continuing until either disease progression or unacceptable toxicity. To define a peripheral blood immune signature of response to PD-1 blockade in classical Hodgkin lymphoma, the study combined TCR beta sequencing with CyTOF. Here is what the overall study found, with its caveats: The study was limited to a single clinical trial cohort, and causes of repertoire differences, possibly disease activity or prior therapy, remained undefined. Lower diversity was seen in patients whose nivolumab began less than 1 year after ASCT, and these patients were left out of later analyses so that immune reconstitution would not confound the results. Newly diagnosed patients were reported to have lower baseline TCR diversity than healthy donors, and relapsed/refractory patients were reported to have lower baseline TCR diversity still. Baseline diversity similar to that of newly diagnosed patients was observed in trial patients achieving complete response, whereas significantly lower diversity was observed in partial responders and progressors. CD4+ but not CD8+ TCR diversity rose significantly by C4D1 (p=0.0027 vs p=0.16), most apparent in complete responders (p=0.02).

This specimen's time point label, per the study, means: cycle 4 day 1 (C4D1), after 6 weeks of nivolumab. All trial patients had relapsed after autologous stem cell transplantation, with cohorts A, B and C differing in prior brentuximab vedotin exposure. The trial cohort comprised 60 or so patients with relapsed/refractory classical Hodgkin lymphoma whose best overall responses were complete response, partial response or progressive disease. In the multi-cohort phase II CheckMate 205 trial, trial patients received single-agent nivolumab. An independent review committee assessed best overall response by applying the 2007 International Working Group response criteria. PBMCs from the trial were collected at three points: immediately before nivolumab initiation (C1D1), and during therapy at cycle 2 day 1 and cycle 4 day 1. Peripheral blood was collected in 8 mL Vacutainer Cell Preparation Tubes, from which PBMCs were isolated by centrifugation and then cryopreserved.

The Qiagen DNeasy kit was used to extract genomic DNA both from unsorted PBMCs and from the negatively selected CD4+ and CD8+ fractions. TCR beta CDR3 regions were amplified by immunoSEQ multiplex PCR using primers annealing to V and J segments. A synthetic immune receptor repertoire was used to minimize amplification bias, and any residual bias was removed computationally once sequencing was done. In the source study's methods: Repertoire diversity was quantified as the Shannon entropy index using custom Python scripts. Unsorted, CD4+ and CD8+ repertoires were analyzed separately, except in combined analyses where CD4+ and CD8+ sequences were merged in silico. Clonal expansion was defined as a frequency increase of at least 2-fold after treatment compared with C1D1, and clones undetected at baseline were assigned a pseudocount of 0.5. Singleton clones were defined as clones with 0 or 1 copy at C1D1, and non-singleton clones were defined as clones with 2 or more copies. By matching protein sequences in sorted samples from the same patient, clones expanded in unsorted samples were annotated as CD4+, CD8+ or unknown. Wilcoxon tests were applied to paired samples to test diversity changes from C1D1 to C4D1. TCRdb carries this immuneACCESS record with in-frame sequences only. Its versions omit some clonotypes, under half of them owing to an unresolved V gene in the studies checked, with the rest unexplained. Clonal size and the V and J genes are those of that table, whereas D and trimming came from the DNA. For this sample the table gives tens of thousands of clones, of which almost 90% were detected only once. The ten largest clones represent approximately 14% of the sample.

Between the V and J ends, shortened by 4 bases and 6 bases respectively, the junction contains 14 bases. Including cysteine and phenylalanine, the CDR3 has 13 amino acids. Left in the record is the CDR3 DNA by itself, 39 bases read in frame from the first base. Based on the germline V gene, the CDR1 and CDR2 sequences are SGHDT and YYEEEE. As for this clone: Its antigen is currently not known. No base qualities exist here, and no much larger clone lies one base off it.

The clonotype was recovered from a human donor with classical Hodgkin lymphoma. The chain is encoded by TRBV5-6 joined to TRBJ2-7; the D gene is perhaps TRBD1, from 6 matching bases. This specimen consisted of peripheral blood mononuclear cells (PBMCs), obtained before the fourth cycle of nivolumab. The nucleotide sequence is given as TGTGCCAGCAGCATACGAGTCAGGGGCGAGCAGTACTTC. Its translation is CASSIRVRGEQYF.